Each of the 26 T cell receptor beta chains below was sequenced from the same sample in a study of T-cell reconstitution after alpha-beta-depleted transplantation in children. Unique molecular identifiers were used in preparing the TCRbeta library. Using its own MiXCR run on the PCR reads, TCRdb lists one record per CDR3 protein. Of about a million distinct CDR3 sequences in the sample, about 30% are singletons; the top ten hold 28%. Sequenced here: PBMCs, mostly from graft donor cells, sampled 360 days after TCRalphabeta/CD19-depleted stem cell transplant. The receptors shown here come from a boy under two years old who had a stem cell transplant for SCID, so the T cells may come from the graft donor.

The J gene is TRBJ1-1, the V gene TRBV10-3; TRBD1 agrees at 7 bases. V lost 6 bases and J lost 3; bases outside the gene matches: 7. Germline V gene sequence: CDR1 ENHRY, CDR2 SYGVKD. The CDR3 has 14 residues. DNA of the CDR3: TGTGCCATCAGCCTGACAGGGACGGACACTGAAGCTTTCTTT. It encodes CAISLTGTDTEAFF.

V usage is TRBV4-3 and J usage is TRBJ2-7; D gene uncertain. The CDR3 extends over 14 amino acids. Trimming shortened V by 0 bases and J by 4 bases, and 10 bases separated the two germline ends. From germline, CDR1 is LGHNA and CDR2 YSLEER. CDR3 in amino acids: CASSQDAGLYEQYF. DNA of the CDR3: TGCGCCAGCAGCCAAGATGCCGGGTTATACGAGCAGTACTTC.

The V gene is TRBV20-1, the J gene TRBJ2-7; D might be TRBD2 (7 bases). V lost 4 bases to trimming and J lost 5 bases, with 21 bases between them. This CDR3 comprises 15 residues. Germline V gene lookup returns CDR1 DFQATT and CDR2 SNEGSKA (reference sequence). The CDR3 reads CSATRLGGLRNEQYF. The CDR3 nucleotides read TGCAGTGCTACCCGTTTGGGGGGGCTTAGGAACGAGCAGTACTTC.

The CDR3 is CSAYDGFPQAFF. The CDR3 DNA reads as TGCAGCGCCTATGACGGGTTCCCCCAAGCTTTCTTT. The V gene is TRBV29-1, the J gene TRBJ1-1, with unresolved D. Per germline, CDR1 SQVTM and CDR2 ANQGSEA. The CDR3 has 12 residues. The V end was cut by 7 bases, the J end by 9 bases, with 18 bases between.

Ten or more counts support this clonotype. The chain recombines TRBV10-3 with TRBJ2-5, with D perhaps given as TRBD1 or TRBD2 (5 bases each). V was clipped by 4 bases and J by 2 bases, with 11 bases between them. CDR1 is ENHRY, CDR2 SYGVKD, per germline. The length of the CDR3 is 14 residues. CDR3 loop: CAISVRGPQETQYF. CDR3 DNA: TGTGCCATCAGTGTTCGGGGCCCTCAAGAGACCCAGTACTTC.

Many counts were recorded for this clonotype. V and J are TRBV7-2 and TRBJ2-2; D not certain. The germline V gene has CDR1 SGHTA and CDR2 FQGNSA. The CDR3 is 15 residues long. V was shortened by 1 base and J by 2 bases, with 8 bases between the two germline ends. This CDR3 is CASSLGGINTGELFF. Here the CDR3 DNA reads TGTGCCAGCAGCTTAGGGGGTATCAACACCGGGGAGCTGTTTTTT.

The chain is built from TRBV20-1 and TRBJ2-1; D uncertain. The CDR3 runs to 13 residues. Trimming cost V 6 bases and J 6 bases, with 15 bases left between them. Germline assignment: CDR1 DFQATT and CDR2 SNEGSKA (reference sequence). The CDR3 DNA reads TGCAGTGCCGCACCCGGCCCGATCAATGAGCAGTTCTTC. Translated: CSAAPGPINEQFF.

This clonotype was recorded a few times. This sequence joins TRBV5-1 and TRBJ2-1; D is unresolved. CDR1 and CDR2 (germline): SGHRS, YFSETQ. V lost 5 bases to trimming and J lost 0 bases, with 15 bases between them. CDR3 length: 16 amino acids. This chain's CDR3 is CASRSSRRSSYNEQFF. The CDR3 DNA reads TGCGCCAGCAGATCCTCGCGACGATCCTCCTACAATGAGCAGTTCTTC.

This clonotype was seen more than once but under ten times. This chain's CDR3 is CASSSYRGTEQYF. CDR3 DNA sequence: TGCGCCAGCAGCAGCTACAGGGGCACGGAGCAGTACTTC. The rearrangement links TRBV5-1 to TRBJ2-7; TRBD1 matches at 7 bases. Looked up from germline, CDR1 is SGHRS and CDR2 is YFSETQ. The CDR3 consists of 13 residues. The junction had 8 bases not matched to a gene; V was cut back by 4 bases and J by 7 bases.

This clonotype was counted many times. The V call is TRBV7-2, the J call TRBJ1-1; tentative D call: TRBD1 (5 bases). The V gene's germline CDR1 is SGHTA and CDR2 FQGNSA. The CDR3 is 14 residues long. V lost 7 bases and J lost 3, with 15 bases in between. The CDR3 DNA is TGTGCCAGCAACAAACAGGTGGGGGACACTGAAGCTTTCTTT. Protein product: CASNKQVGDTEAFF. Full variable domain (outside the CDR3, taken from reference TRBV7-2 and TRBJ1-1): GAGVSQSPSNKVTEKGKDVELRCDPISGHTALYWYRQSLGQGLEFLIYFQGNSAPDKSGLPSDRFSAERTGGSVSTLTIQRTQQEDSAVYLCASNKQVGDTEAFFGQGTRLTVV.

This clonotype has only a few counts. This chain joins TRBV21-1 and TRBJ2-1; the table calls TRBD2, which could not be checked here. TRBV21-1 is an annotated pseudogene. The CDR3 totals 16 residues. The chain's CDR3 is CASSKGVPYLYNEQFF. CDR3 DNA sequence: TGTGCCAGCAGCAAAGGAGTCCCCTATCTTTACAATGAGCAGTTCTTC.

The chain couples TRBV4-3 to TRBJ2-3, with TRBD1 matching over 7 bases. CDR3 size: 17 residues. The germline V gene has CDR1 LGHNA and CDR2 YSLEER. Trimming took 2 bases from V and 4 from J; bases not matched to a gene: 12. Here the CDR3 DNA reads TGCGCCAGCAGCCAACTAGGCAGGGGGTCCTCTGCAGATACGCAGTATTTT. It encodes CASSQLGRGSSADTQYF.

This clonotype was counted only a few times. This chain's CDR3 is CAISAYQGNTEAFF. CDR3 coding DNA: TGTGCCATCAGTGCATATCAGGGGAACACTGAAGCTTTCTTT. The rearrangement joins TRBV10-3 to TRBJ1-1; a weak D match, TRBD1 (5 bases). Germline CDR1 ENHRY, CDR2 SYGVKD. This CDR3 comprises 14 residues. V was cut by 4 bases and J by 1 base, with 10 bases left in between.

J is TRBJ2-1 and V is TRBV7-3, with D perhaps TRBD1 (6 bases). The CDR3 runs 14 residues. V was clipped by 5 bases and J by 10 bases, with 18 bases between them. The germline CDR1 and CDR2 sequences are SGHTA and FQGTGA. The CDR3 reads CASSTTSGAGEQFF. In DNA, the CDR3 is TGTGCCAGCAGCACCACCTCAGGGGCTGGGGAGCAGTTCTTC. Full variable domain (rest looked up from reference TRBV7-3 and TRBJ2-1): GAGVSQTPSNKVTEKGKYVELRCDPISGHTALYWYRQSLGQGPEFLIYFQGTGAADDSGLPNDRFFAVRPEGSVSTLKIQRTERGDSAVYLCASSTTSGAGEQFFGPGTRLTVL.

V is TRBV10-3 and J is TRBJ1-1; 7 nucleotides agree with TRBD1. The CDR3 is 12 amino acids. Germline-derived CDR1 and CDR2 are ENHRY and SYGVKD. Germline trimming cut 7 bases from V and 6 bases from J; bases unmatched to any gene: 5. The CDR3, as DNA: TGTGCCATCAATCAGGGGGGCCCTGAAGCTTTCTTT. It translates to CAINQGGPEAFF.

The V gene is TRBV5-5, the J gene TRBJ2-1; D is ambiguous. From germline, CDR1 is SGHKS and CDR2 YYEKEE (reference sequence). Trimming removed 0 bases from V and 6 bases from J, with 13 bases in between. This CDR3 contains 15 residues. CDR3 protein: CASSLAGRIRNEQFF. CDR3 DNA: TGTGCCAGCAGCTTGGCGGGCAGGATACGCAATGAGCAGTTCTTC.

The genes are TRBV12-3 or TRBV12-4 and TRBJ1-6; perhaps TRBD1 as D (6 bases). The CDR3 has 15 residues. Trimming left V 1 base short and J 3 bases short, with 7 bases between. The CDR3 DNA reads as TGTGCCAGCAGTTTAGAGGGGGGCTATAATTCACCCCTCCACTTT. This codes for CASSLEGGYNSPLHF.

This chain's CDR3 is CASTVRTGGWVDYEQYF. The CDR3 DNA follows: TGTGCCAGCACCGTAAGGACAGGGGGCTGGGTTGACTACGAGCAGTACTTC. This chain connects TRBV5-5 to TRBJ2-7, with 11 bases that match TRBD1. The V and J ends lost 6 bases and 3 bases, in that order; junction bases with no gene match: 14. The length of the CDR3 is 17 residues. Germline V lookup: CDR1 SGHKS, CDR2 YYEKEE (reference sequence).

This sequence joins TRBV24-1 and TRBJ2-2; D might be TRBD2 (6 bases). Germline-derived CDR1 and CDR2 are KGHDR and SFDVKD. The CDR3 sequence is 15 residues long. V lost 0 bases to trimming and J lost 6 bases, with 10 bases between them. CDR3 region: CATSDLVGGPGELFF. The CDR3 nucleotides read TGTGCCACCAGTGATTTGGTGGGAGGCCCCGGGGAGCTGTTTTTT.

The sample holds a few counts of this clonotype. This rearrangement joins TRBV28 to TRBJ2-1, with 10 bases identical to TRBD2. The CDR3 is 14 residues long. The J segment lost 8 bases and the V segment lost 3 bases, leaving 4 bases of the junction unmatched. Per the germline V gene, CDR1 is MDHEN and CDR2 is SYDVKM. The CDR3 DNA reads TGTGCCAGCAGTTTGGCTAGCGGGGGTGATGAGCAGTTCTTC. Its translation: CASSLASGGDEQFF.

This chain uses TRBV2 with TRBJ2-7; D is perhaps TRBD2 (6 bases). Germline V gives CDR1 SNHLY, CDR2 FYNNEI. The CDR3 consists of 14 residues. Trimming left V 6 bases short and J 4 bases short, with 16 bases between. The CDR3 sequence is CASSAVLAGYEQYF. As DNA, the CDR3 is TGTGCCAGCAGCGCCGTACTAGCAGGGTACGAGCAGTACTTC.

The chain uses TRBV11-2 and TRBJ2-5, with D tentatively TRBD1 (5 bases). The V end lost 3 bases, the J end lost 5 bases, and 16 bases lay between the germline ends. This CDR3 contains 15 residues. The germline V gene encodes CDR1 SGHAT and CDR2 FQNNGV. The CDR3 protein is CASSLTDSPLETQYF. As DNA, the CDR3 is TGTGCCAGCAGCTTGACAGACAGCCCCCTGGAGACCCAGTACTTC.

The chain recombines TRBV11-1 with TRBJ2-1; TRBD2 matches at 12 bases. This CDR3 has 20 amino acids. V lost 4 bases to trimming and J lost 4 bases; unmatched junction nucleotides: 17. Germline-derived CDR1 and CDR2 are SGHAT and FQDESV (reference sequence). The CDR3 loop is CASSSEGSSGGEGFYNEQFF. CDR3 DNA sequence: TGTGCCAGCAGCTCGGAGGGATCTAGCGGGGGGGAGGGGTTTTACAATGAGCAGTTCTTC.

This clonotype occurred a few times. V and J are TRBV10-2 and TRBJ2-1; TRBD2 agrees at 8 bases. Germline CDR1 reads WSHSY; CDR2 reads SAAADI. V lost 7 bases and J lost 9; bases outside the gene matches: 8. The length of the CDR3 is 13 residues. The CDR3 DNA reads TGCGCCAGCAACCCGACTAGCGTAGCTGAGCAGTTCTTC. This codes for CASNPTSVAEQFF.

Only a few counts were recorded for this clonotype. CDR3 amino acids: CASSQDFGFEQYF. The CDR3 DNA sequence: TGTGCCAGCAGCCAAGATTTCGGGTTCGAGCAGTACTTC. This sequence joins TRBV4-2 and TRBJ2-7, with D hard to call. The CDR3 spans 13 residues. Trimming stripped 0 bases from V and 6 bases from J, with 9 bases between. Germline CDR1 LGHNA, CDR2 YNFKEQ.

The chain uses TRBV4-3 and TRBJ2-6; perhaps TRBD2 as D (5 bases). The CDR3 is 19 amino acids. The germline V and J ends were trimmed by 0 bases and 0 bases, with 15 bases remaining between them. Germline loops: CDR1 LGHNA, CDR2 YSLEER. The chain's CDR3 is CASSQELGLQGSGANVLTF. DNA for the CDR3: TGCGCCAGCAGCCAAGAACTAGGCCTCCAAGGCTCTGGGGCCAACGTCCTGACTTTC.